The T cell receptor (beta chain) described here comes from a study of tumor-infiltrating lymphocytes in primary liver carcinoma. Study overall: Participating patients were men and women between 30 and 69 years old.

Starting material for RNA and DNA co-extraction consisted of roughly 19-30 mg of unsorted bulk tissue. Patients had primary liver carcinoma treated by surgical resection. Patients carried chronic HBV infection without prior treatment. The input was 450 to 500 ng total RNA; TCR beta cDNA was made from it with a constant-region primer. Three nested multiplex PCR rounds, a slightly modified ARM-PCR, produced the libraries for TCR beta. Primers for the first two PCR rounds were TRBV1-TRBV30 forward primers and a C-beta reverse primer (roughly 9 cycles per round). TCRdb redid the calling of the multiplex PCR reads with MiXCR, one entry per CDR3 protein. The repertoire has fewer than 250,000 distinct CDR3 sequences, approximately 86% of them found once; the top ten carry about a sixth. This clonotype was recorded only once. Its antigen is not known. One junction end does not reproduce the germline sequence, and a read error may be involved.

The CDR3 length is 16 residues. The germline V gene has CDR1 MNHNS and CDR2 SASEGT. Study-wide findings and caveats: Tumors had a significantly higher top-250-clone fraction than blood (p = 0.039).

This TCR came from a man aged 35 to 55 with primary liver carcinoma and hepatitis B virus infection. What was sequenced was tumor tissue from primary liver carcinoma. V usage is TRBV6-1 and J usage is TRBJ2-3, with D perhaps assigned TRBD1 or TRBD2 (5 bases each). CDR3 coding DNA: TGTACCAGCAGTGAAATAGGAGGACACTACACAGATACGCATTATTTT. Protein sequence: CTSSEIGGHYTDTHYF.